These 15 T cell receptor beta chains were sequenced from one sample in a study of Ad26.COV2.S vaccination and SARS-CoV-2 variants. Treatment specified: some 19 received Ad26.COV2.S at low or high dose, single or two shots; several received placebo; per-sample allocation not given. Sample collection was performed on day 63 after the first vaccine or placebo injection. Some clones are missing from TCRdb's copy, which holds only in-frame ones; the method was immunoSEQ multiplex PCR. Counted here are fewer than 400,000 clones, about 85% occurring once; the ten biggest clones make up 3% to 3.5%. The sample was peripheral blood, taken in a trial of Ad26.COV2.S vaccine versus placebo. All receptors derive from a person between 18 and 65 years old who received the Ad26.COV2.S COVID-19 vaccine or a placebo.

V gene TRBV7-9 combines with J gene TRBJ1-2; D gene unclear. Germline lookup yields CDR1 SEHNR and CDR2 FQNEAQ (reference sequence). The CDR3 length is 12 residues. V was clipped by 4 bases and J by 5 bases, with 8 bases between them. For the CDR3, the DNA is TGTGCCAGCAGCTCCGGACCATATGGCTACACCTTC. Translated, it gives CASSSGPYGYTF.

The V and J genes are TRBV28 and TRBJ2-7; D remains ambiguous. The CDR3 sequence is 13 residues long. V was cut by 4 bases and J by 7 bases, with 14 bases left in between. CDR1 MDHEN and CDR2 SYDVKM come from the germline V gene. As DNA, the CDR3 is TGTGCCAGCAGTTCGACTTGGCAAGCGGAGCAGTACTTC. It codes for CASSSTWQAEQYF.

This clone was seen only a few times. J is TRBJ1-1 and V is TRBV21-1. TRBV21-1 is a pseudogene. This CDR3 contains 14 residues. The CDR3 DNA is TGTGCCAGCAGCAAAGGTCGGGGGAACACTGAAGCTTTCTTT. Translating gives CASSKGRGNTEAFF.

This sequence joins TRBV5-6 and TRBJ2-2; 13 bases fit TRBD2. With V trimmed by 4 bases and J by 0 bases, 6 bases remained unmatched. The CDR3 loop spans 18 amino acids. Germline V lookup: CDR1 SGHDT, CDR2 YYEEEE. Here the CDR3 DNA reads TGTGCCAGCAGCCCCGGACTAGCGGGGGCGACGAACACCGGGGAGCTGTTTTTT. This gives the protein CASSPGLAGATNTGELFF.

This clone turned up a few times. The chain has TRBV5-4 and TRBJ2-6, with D unresolved. Germline V gene sequence: CDR1 SGHNT, CDR2 YYREEE (reference sequence). V dropped 5 bases and J dropped 4 bases, with 16 bases sitting between them. CDR3 length: 16 amino acids. Written as DNA, the CDR3 is TGTGCCAGCAGTCCAACGTACCGGAACGGGGCCAACGTCCTGACTTTC. Its protein is CASSPTYRNGANVLTF.

This sequence joins TRBV18 and TRBJ2-3; D remains ambiguous. V gave up 2 bases and J gave up 4 bases, with 13 bases separating them. Germline V lookup: CDR1 KGHSH, CDR2 LQKENI. This CDR3 region has 15 residues. CDR3 loop: CASSPVAITSDTQYF. CDR3 DNA: TGTGCCAGCTCACCAGTAGCTATAACATCAGATACGCAGTATTTT.

Regarding this clone: The germline gene is not matched at one end of the junction; a read error may be the cause. The chain uses TRBV12-3 or TRBV12-4 and TRBJ1-2; D unresolved. The CDR3 has 12 amino acids. The CDR3 nucleotides read TGTGCCAGCAACTCGGGATCGGGCGGCCCCAACTTC. It translates to CASNSGSGGPNF.

The rearrangement joins TRBV7-6 to TRBJ2-2; tentative D call: TRBD2 (5 bases). The CDR3 runs to 15 residues. V lost 5 bases and J 4 bases, leaving 14 bases between the germline ends. The V gene's germline CDR1 is SGHVS and CDR2 FNYEAQ. The CDR3 protein is CASSLDTAGTGELFF. The CDR3 coding sequence is TGTGCCAGCAGCCTAGACACCGCGGGCACCGGGGAGCTGTTTTTT. The complete variable domain, with remaining parts taken from reference TRBV7-6 and TRBJ2-2, reads GAGVSQSPRYKVTKRGQDVALRCDPISGHVSLYWYRQALGQGPEFLTYFNYEAQQDKSGLPNDRFSAERPEGSISTLTIQRTEQRDSAMYRCASSLDTAGTGELFFGEGSRLTVL.

V and J are TRBV5-6 and TRBJ2-1, with TRBD2 identical over 8 bases. Trimming at V came to 3 bases and at J to 3 bases, leaving 8 bases not matched to a gene. The CDR3 runs 16 residues. Germline V lookup: CDR1 SGHDT, CDR2 YYEEEE. CDR3: CASSWLGAGGYNEQFF. The CDR3 DNA is TGTGCCAGCAGCTGGCTAGGGGCGGGGGGCTACAATGAGCAGTTCTTC.

The rearrangement links TRBV27 to TRBJ1-6; the D gene is possibly TRBD1 (5 bases). V lost 4 bases, J lost 0 bases, and 10 bases lay in between. The CDR3 runs to 16 residues. Germline assignment: CDR1 MNHEY and CDR2 SMNVEV (reference sequence). The CDR3 DNA reads TGTGCCAGCAGTTCTTCCCAGGGCTCCTATAATTCACCCCTCCACTTT. Translated, it gives CASSSSQGSYNSPLHF.

This rearrangement joins TRBV2 to TRBJ1-5; D is possibly TRBD1 (5 bases). CDR3 length: 17 residues. Trimming left V 3 bases short and J 3 bases short, with 18 bases between. Germline V gene sequence: CDR1 SNHLY, CDR2 FYNNEI. In DNA, the CDR3 is TGTGCCAGCAGTGACTACGGGAGAGGGACCTACAATCAGCCCCAGCATTTT. It yields the protein CASSDYGRGTYNQPQHF.

The chain carries TRBV9 and TRBJ2-1, with TRBD2 identical over 8 bases. Germline loops: CDR1 SGDLS, CDR2 YYNGEE. With 0 bases clipped from V and 5 bases from J, the junction kept 1 base outside the gene matches. CDR3 length: 14 residues. CDR3 in DNA: TGTGCCAGCAGCGTAGACGGGGGGGACAATGAGCAGTTCTTC. Protein sequence: CASSVDGGDNEQFF.

This clone showed up just a few times. J is TRBJ1-5 and V is TRBV24-1, with no clear D. V shed 3 bases and J shed 0 bases, with 8 bases lying between them. CDR1 KGHDR and CDR2 SFDVKD come from the germline V gene. There are 15 residues in the CDR3. CDR3 sequence reads: CATSDRGDSNQPQHF. The CDR3 DNA is TGTGCCACCAGTGATCGGGGAGATAGCAATCAGCCCCAGCATTTT.

DNA for the CDR3: TGTGCCAGCAGTGAATATGGACAGGGTAGCACAGATACGCAGTATTTT. Its protein product is CASSEYGQGSTDTQYF. This chain links TRBV25-1 with TRBJ2-3, with 8 bases identical to TRBD1. The trim removed 0 bases at V and 0 bases at J, leaving 2 bases unmatched. The CDR3 length is 16 residues. Germline lookup yields CDR1 MGHDK and CDR2 SYGVNS.

This chain uses TRBV19 with TRBJ1-1; tentatively, D is TRBD1 (6 bases). In germline, CDR1 is LNHDA, CDR2 SQIVND (reference sequence). V was trimmed by 7 bases and J by 1 base, leaving 10 bases between them. The CDR3 runs 13 residues. This CDR3 is CASTPTGNTEAFF. CDR3 in DNA: TGTGCCAGTACTCCGACAGGGAACACTGAAGCTTTCTTT.